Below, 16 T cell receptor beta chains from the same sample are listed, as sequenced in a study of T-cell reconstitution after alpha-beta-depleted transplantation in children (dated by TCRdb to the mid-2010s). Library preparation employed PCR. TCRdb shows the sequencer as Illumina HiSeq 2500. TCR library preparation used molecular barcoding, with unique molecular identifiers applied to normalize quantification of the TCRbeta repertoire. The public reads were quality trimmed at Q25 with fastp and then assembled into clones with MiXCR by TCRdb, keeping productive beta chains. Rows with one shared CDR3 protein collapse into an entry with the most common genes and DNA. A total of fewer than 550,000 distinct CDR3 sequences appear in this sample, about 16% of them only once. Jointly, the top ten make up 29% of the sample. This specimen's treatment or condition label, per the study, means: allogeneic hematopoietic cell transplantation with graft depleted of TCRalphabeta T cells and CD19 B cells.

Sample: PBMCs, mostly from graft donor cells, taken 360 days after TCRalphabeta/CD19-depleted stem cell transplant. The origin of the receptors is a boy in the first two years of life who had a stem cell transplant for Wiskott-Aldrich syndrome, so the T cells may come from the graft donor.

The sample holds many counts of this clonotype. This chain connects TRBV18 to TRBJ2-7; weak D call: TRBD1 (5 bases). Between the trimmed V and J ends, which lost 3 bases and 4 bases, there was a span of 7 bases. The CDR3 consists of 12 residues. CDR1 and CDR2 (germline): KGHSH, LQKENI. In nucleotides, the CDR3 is TGTGCCAGCTCACCGACAGAATACGAGCAGTACTTC. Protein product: CASSPTEYEQYF.

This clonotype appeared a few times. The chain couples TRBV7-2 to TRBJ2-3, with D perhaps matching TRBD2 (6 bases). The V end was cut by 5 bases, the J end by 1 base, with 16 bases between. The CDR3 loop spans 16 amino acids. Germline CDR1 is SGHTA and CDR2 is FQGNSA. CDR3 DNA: TGTGCCAGCAGCCGAGACGGGGGAGCGGGCACAGATACGCAGTATTTT. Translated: CASSRDGGAGTDTQYF.

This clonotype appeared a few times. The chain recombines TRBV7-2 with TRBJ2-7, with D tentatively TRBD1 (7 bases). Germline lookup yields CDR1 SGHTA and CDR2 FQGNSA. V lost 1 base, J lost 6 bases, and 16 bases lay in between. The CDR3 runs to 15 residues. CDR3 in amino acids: CASSLGGGGAGEQYF. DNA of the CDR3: TGTGCCAGCAGCTTAGGAGGAGGGGGCGCGGGCGAGCAGTACTTC.

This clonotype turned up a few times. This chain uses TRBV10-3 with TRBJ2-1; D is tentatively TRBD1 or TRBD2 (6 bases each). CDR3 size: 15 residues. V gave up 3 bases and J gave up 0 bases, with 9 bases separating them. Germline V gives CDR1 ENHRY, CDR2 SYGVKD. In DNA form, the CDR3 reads TGTGCCATCAGTGACCCGGGGGCCTCCTACAATGAGCAGTTCTTC. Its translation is CAISDPGASYNEQFF.

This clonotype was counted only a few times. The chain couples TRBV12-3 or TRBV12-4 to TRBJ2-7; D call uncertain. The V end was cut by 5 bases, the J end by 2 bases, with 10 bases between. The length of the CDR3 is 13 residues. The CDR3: CASSSGEAYEQYF. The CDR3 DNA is TGTGCCAGCAGTAGTGGAGAGGCCTACGAGCAGTACTTC.

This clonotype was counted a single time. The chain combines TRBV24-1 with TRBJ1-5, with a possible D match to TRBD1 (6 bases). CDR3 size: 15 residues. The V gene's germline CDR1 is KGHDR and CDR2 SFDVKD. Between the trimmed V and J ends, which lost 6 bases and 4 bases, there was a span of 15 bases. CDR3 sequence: CATSSADRPNQPQHF. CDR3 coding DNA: TGTGCCACCAGTTCGGCGGACAGACCTAATCAGCCCCAGCATTTT.

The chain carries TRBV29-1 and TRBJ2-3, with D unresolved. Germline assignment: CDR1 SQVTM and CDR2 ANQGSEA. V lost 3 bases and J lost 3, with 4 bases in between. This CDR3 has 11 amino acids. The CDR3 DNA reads TGCAGCGTTGATCAGACAGATACGCAGTATTTT. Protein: CSVDQTDTQYF.

CDR3 sequence: CATSDLEAGVSTDTQYF. The DNA of the CDR3 is TGTGCCACCAGTGATTTGGAGGCGGGAGTAAGCACAGATACGCAGTATTTT. The chain carries TRBV24-1 and TRBJ2-3; TRBD2 matches at 7 bases. The CDR3 spans 17 residues. Germline V gene lookup returns CDR1 KGHDR and CDR2 SFDVKD. Trimming at V came to 0 bases and at J to 0 bases, leaving 5 bases not matched to a gene.

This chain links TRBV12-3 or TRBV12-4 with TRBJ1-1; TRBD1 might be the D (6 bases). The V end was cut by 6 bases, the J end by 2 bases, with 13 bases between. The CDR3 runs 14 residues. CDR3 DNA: TGTGCCAGCAGCCAGGGGACGTTAAACACTGAAGCTTTCTTT. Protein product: CASSQGTLNTEAFF.

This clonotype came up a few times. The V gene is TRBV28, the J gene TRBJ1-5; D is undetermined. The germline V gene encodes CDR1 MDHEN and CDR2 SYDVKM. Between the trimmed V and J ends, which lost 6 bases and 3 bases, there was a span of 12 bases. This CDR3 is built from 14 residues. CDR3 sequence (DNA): TGTGCCAGCAGGGGTGGAGGGCTCAATCAGCCCCAGCATTTT. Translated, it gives CASRGGGLNQPQHF.

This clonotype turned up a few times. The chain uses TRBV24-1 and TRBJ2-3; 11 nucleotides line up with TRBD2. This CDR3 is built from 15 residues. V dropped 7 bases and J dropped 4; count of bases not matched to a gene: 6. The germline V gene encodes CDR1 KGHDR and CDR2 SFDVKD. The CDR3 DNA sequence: TGTGCCACCAGATCCACTAGCGGGAGCCCAGATACGCAGTATTTT. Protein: CATRSTSGSPDTQYF.

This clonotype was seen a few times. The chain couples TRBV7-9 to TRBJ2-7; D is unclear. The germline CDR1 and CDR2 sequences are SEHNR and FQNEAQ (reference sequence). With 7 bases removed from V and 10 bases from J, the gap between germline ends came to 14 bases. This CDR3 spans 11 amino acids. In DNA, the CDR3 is TGTGCCAGCACCAAGAAAGAATCTCAGTACTTC. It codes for CASTKKESQYF.

CDR3 loop: CASRGIAGGPYNEQFF. The CDR3, as DNA: TGTGCCAGCAGGGGTATAGCGGGAGGGCCCTACAATGAGCAGTTCTTC. The chain carries TRBV6-1 and TRBJ2-1; 11 nucleotides line up with TRBD2. This CDR3 has 16 residues. V was clipped by 6 bases and J by 2 bases; unmatched bases: 6. Germline lookup yields CDR1 MNHNS and CDR2 SASEGT.

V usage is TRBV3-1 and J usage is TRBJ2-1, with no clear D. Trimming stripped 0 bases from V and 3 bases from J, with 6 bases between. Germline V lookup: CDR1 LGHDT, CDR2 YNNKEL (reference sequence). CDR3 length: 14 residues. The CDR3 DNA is TGTGCCAGCAGCCAAGATAGGAGCTACAATGAGCAGTTCTTC. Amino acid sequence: CASSQDRSYNEQFF.

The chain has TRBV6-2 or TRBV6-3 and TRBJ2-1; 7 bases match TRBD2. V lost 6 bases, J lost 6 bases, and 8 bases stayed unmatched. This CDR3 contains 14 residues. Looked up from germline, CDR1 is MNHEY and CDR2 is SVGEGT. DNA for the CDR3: TGTGCCAGCAGATTGACTAGCCTCGGCAATGAGCAGTTCTTC. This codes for CASRLTSLGNEQFF.

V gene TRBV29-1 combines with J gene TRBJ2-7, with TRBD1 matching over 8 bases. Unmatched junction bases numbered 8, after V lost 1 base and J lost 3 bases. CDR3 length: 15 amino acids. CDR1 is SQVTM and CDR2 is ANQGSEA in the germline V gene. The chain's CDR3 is CSVEATGTGGYEQYF. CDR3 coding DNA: TGCAGCGTTGAAGCTACGGGTACAGGGGGCTACGAGCAGTACTTC.